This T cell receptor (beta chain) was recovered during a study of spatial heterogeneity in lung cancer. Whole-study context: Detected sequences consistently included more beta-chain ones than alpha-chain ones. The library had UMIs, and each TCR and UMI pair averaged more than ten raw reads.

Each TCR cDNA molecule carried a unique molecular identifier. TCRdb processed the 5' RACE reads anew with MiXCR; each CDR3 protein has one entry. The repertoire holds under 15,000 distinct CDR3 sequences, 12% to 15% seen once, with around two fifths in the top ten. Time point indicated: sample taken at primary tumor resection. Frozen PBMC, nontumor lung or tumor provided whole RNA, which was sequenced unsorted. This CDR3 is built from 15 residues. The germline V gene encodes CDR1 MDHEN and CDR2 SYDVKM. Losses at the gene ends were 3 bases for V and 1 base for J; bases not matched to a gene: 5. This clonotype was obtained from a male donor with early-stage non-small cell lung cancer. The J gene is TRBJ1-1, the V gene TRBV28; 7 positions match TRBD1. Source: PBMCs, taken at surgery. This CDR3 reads CASSFWYRGNTEAFF. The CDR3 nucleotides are TGTGCCAGCAGTTTTTGGTACAGGGGGAACACTGAAGCTTTCTTT.